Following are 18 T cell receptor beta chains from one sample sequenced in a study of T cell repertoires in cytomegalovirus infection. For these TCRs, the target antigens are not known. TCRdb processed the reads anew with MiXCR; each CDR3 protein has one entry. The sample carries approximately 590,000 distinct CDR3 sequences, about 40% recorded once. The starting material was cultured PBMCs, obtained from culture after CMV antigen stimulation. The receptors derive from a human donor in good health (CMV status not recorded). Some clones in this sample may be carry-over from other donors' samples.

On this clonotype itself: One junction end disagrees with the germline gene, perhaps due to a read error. The CDR3 is CASRLTSGSDLYAF. The CDR3, as DNA: TGCGCCAGCAGGTTAACTAGCGGGAGCGATTTGTATGCCTTC. This chain joins TRBV5-1 and TRBJ2-1, with 11 bases identical to TRBD2. The germline CDR1 and CDR2 sequences are SGHRS and YFSETQ. The CDR3 loop spans 14 amino acids.

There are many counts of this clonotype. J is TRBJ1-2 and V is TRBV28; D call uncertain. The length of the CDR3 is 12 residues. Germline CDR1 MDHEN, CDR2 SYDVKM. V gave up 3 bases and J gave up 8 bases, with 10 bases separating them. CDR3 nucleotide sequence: TGTGCCAGCAGTTTTGGGTCGGTCGGCTACACCTTC. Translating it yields CASSFGSVGYTF.

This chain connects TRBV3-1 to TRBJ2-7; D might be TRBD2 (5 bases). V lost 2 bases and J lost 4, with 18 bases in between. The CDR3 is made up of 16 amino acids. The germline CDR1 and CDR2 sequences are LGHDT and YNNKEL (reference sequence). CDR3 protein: CASSQSNGDFPYEQYF. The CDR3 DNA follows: TGTGCCAGCAGCCAAAGTAACGGGGATTTCCCTTACGAGCAGTACTTC.

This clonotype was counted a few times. CDR3 in DNA: TGTGCCAGCAGTGTCAGACAGGGCCCCTACGAGCAGTACTTC. Translation gives CASSVRQGPYEQYF. The J gene is TRBJ2-7, the V gene TRBV6-1; 7 positions match TRBD1. The CDR3 is made up of 14 amino acids. Germline-derived CDR1 and CDR2 are MNHNS and SASEGT. The junction had 5 bases not matched to a gene; V was cut back by 4 bases and J by 2 bases.

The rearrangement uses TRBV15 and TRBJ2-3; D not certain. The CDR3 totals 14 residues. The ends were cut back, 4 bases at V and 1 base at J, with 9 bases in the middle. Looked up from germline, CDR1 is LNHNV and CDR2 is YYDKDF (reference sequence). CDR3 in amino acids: CATSKQMGTDTQYF. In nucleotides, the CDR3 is TGTGCCACCAGCAAACAGATGGGCACAGATACGCAGTATTTT.

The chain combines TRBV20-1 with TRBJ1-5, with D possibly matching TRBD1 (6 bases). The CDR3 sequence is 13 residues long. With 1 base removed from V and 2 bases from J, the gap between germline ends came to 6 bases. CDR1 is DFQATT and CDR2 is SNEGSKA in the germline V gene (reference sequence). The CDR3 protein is CSARAGGNQPQHF. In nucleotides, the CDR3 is TGCAGTGCTAGAGCAGGGGGCAATCAGCCCCAGCATTTT.

This CDR3 is CASLEAQFDEQFF. CDR3 in DNA: TGTGCCAGCTTAGAAGCCCAGTTCGATGAGCAGTTCTTC. The chain has TRBV18 and TRBJ2-1, with D hard to call. Deletions cut 7 bases from V and 8 bases from J, with 15 bases between. The CDR3 sequence is 13 residues long. CDR1 is KGHSH and CDR2 is LQKENI in the germline V gene.

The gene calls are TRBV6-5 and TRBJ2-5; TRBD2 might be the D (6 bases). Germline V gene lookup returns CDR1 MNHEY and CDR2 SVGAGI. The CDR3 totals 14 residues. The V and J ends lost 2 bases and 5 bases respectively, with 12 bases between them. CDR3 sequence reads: CASSYTGGVETQYF. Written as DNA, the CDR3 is TGTGCCAGCAGTTACACTGGCGGGGTGGAGACCCAGTACTTC.

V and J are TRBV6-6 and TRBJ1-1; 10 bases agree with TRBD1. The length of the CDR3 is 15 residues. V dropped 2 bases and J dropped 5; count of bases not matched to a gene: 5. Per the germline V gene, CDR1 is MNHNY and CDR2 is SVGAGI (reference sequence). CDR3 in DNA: TGTGCCAGCAGTTACCCGGGACAGGGGAGGACTGAAGCTTTCTTT. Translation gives CASSYPGQGRTEAFF.

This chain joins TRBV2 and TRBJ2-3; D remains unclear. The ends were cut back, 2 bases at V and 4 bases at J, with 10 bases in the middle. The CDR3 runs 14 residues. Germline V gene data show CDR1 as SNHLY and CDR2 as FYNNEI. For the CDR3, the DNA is TGTGCCAGCAGTGAACAGTCCGTGGCAGATACGCAGTATTTT. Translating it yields CASSEQSVADTQYF.

This CDR3 reads CASSNRGSFGEQYF. Here the CDR3 DNA reads TGTGCCAGCAGTAACAGGGGTTCTTTCGGCGAGCAGTACTTC. This rearrangement joins TRBV12-3 or TRBV12-4 to TRBJ2-7, with 7 positions matching TRBD1. V shed 5 bases and J 6 bases; nucleotides not matched to a gene: 10. The CDR3 consists of 14 residues.

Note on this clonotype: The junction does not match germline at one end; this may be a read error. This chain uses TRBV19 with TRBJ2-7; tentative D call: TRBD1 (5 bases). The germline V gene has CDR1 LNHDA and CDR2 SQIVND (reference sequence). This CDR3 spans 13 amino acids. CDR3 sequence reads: CVSSLDRTYEQYF. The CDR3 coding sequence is TGTGTCAGTAGTCTTGACAGAACCTACGAGCAGTACTTC.

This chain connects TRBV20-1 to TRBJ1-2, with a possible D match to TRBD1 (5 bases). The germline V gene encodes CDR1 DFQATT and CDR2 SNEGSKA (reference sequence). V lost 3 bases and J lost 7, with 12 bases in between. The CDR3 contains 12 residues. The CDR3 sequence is CSASGRVFGYTF. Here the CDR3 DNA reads TGCAGTGCTAGTGGCAGGGTATTTGGCTACACCTTC.

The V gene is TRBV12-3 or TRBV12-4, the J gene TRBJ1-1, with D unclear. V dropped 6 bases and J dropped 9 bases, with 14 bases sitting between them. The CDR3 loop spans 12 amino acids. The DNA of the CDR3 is TGTGCCAGCAGGGCCCCCTCGGGCCAAGCTTTCTTT. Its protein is CASRAPSGQAFF.

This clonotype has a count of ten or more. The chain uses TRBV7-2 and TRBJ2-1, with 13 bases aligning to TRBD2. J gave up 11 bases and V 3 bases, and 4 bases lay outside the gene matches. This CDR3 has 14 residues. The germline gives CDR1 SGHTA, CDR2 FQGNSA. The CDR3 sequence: CASSLTSGRRQQFF. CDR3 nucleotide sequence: TGTGCCAGCAGCTTGACTAGCGGGAGGCGGCAGCAGTTCTTC.

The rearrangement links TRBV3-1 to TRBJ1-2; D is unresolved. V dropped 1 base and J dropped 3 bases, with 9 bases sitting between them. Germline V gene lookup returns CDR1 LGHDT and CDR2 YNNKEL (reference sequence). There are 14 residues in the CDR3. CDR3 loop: CASSQVEQHYGYTF. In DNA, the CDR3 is TGTGCCAGCAGCCAAGTGGAACAGCACTATGGCTACACCTTC.

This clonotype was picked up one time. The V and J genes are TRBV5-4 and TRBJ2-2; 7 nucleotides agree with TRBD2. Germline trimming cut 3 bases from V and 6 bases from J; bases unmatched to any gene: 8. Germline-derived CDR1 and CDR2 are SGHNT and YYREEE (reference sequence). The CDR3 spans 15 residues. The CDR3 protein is CASSSGRGLPGELFF. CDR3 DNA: TGTGCCAGCAGCTCGGGGAGGGGACTACCCGGGGAGCTGTTTTTT.

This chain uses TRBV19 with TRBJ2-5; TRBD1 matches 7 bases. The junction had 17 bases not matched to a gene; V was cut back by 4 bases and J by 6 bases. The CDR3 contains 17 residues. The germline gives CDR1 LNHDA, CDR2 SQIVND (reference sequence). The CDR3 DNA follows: TGTGCCAGTAGTACCCGAAGGACAGGTGACCCGGGGAAGACCCAGTACTTC. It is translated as CASSTRRTGDPGKTQYF.